This T cell receptor (beta chain) originates from a study of blood T cell repertoires in COVID-19. As for the study in general: Sources were T cells, B-cell-depleted T cells, or PBMCs; the material itself was cDNA or gDNA.

The CDR3 loop spans 16 amino acids. Germline assignment: CDR1 LNHDA and CDR2 SQIVND (reference sequence). V shed 1 base and J shed 1 base, with 13 bases lying between them. Per the study methods: Amplified reference gene primers provided the basis for estimating nucleated cell counts. Sequencing used immunoSEQ multiplex PCR; TCRdb keeps in-frame clones, though not all of them. V, J and clone size were drawn from that table, and D and trimming were deduced from the DNA. The sample yields around 60,000 clones, approximately 75% seen once. Sequencing was carried out using peripheral blood. The TCR was taken from an elderly man with acute or convalescent COVID-19. V usage is TRBV19 and J usage is TRBJ2-5; D possibly corresponds to TRBD1 (6 bases). CDR3 amino acids: CASSIVSRGTQETQYF. CDR3 nucleotide sequence: TGTGCCAGTAGTATAGTGTCCAGGGGAACCCAAGAGACCCAGTACTTC.